The 18 T cell receptor beta chains reported below all come from one sample, sequenced in a study of T cells after yellow fever vaccination. MiXCR, applied by TCRdb to the 5' RACE reads, yields one record per CDR3 protein. The table lists 200,000 to 300,000 distinct CDR3 sequences, 13% of them singletons. Material: CD4+ T cells sorted from PBMCs, obtained 45 days after the yellow fever booster vaccination. These receptors all come from a man aged 30 to 45 who received the YFV17D yellow fever vaccine.

A few counts support this clonotype. The chain combines TRBV20-1 with TRBJ2-7, with D perhaps being TRBD1 or TRBD2 (5 bases each). Germline CDR1 and CDR2: DFQATT and SNEGSKA (reference sequence). This CDR3 is built from 13 residues. Trimming removed 6 bases from V and 0 bases from J, with 12 bases in between. The CDR3 sequence is CSAYRDPSYEQYF. The CDR3 DNA sequence: TGCAGTGCCTACCGGGACCCCTCCTACGAGCAGTACTTC.

This clonotype occurred many times. CDR3 amino acids: CAISESSAGPSYEQYF. The CDR3 region has the DNA TGTGCCATCAGTGAGTCTTCGGCAGGGCCCTCCTACGAGCAGTACTTC. V gene TRBV10-3 combines with J gene TRBJ2-7; tentative D call: TRBD1 (5 bases). CDR1 and CDR2 (germline): ENHRY, SYGVKD. CDR3 length equals 16 residues. V was pared by 0 bases and J by 0 bases, with 12 bases between.

The rearrangement uses TRBV7-3 and TRBJ2-1; 7 bases are a match to TRBD1. V trimming: 5 bases; J trimming: 0 bases; junction bases outside the gene matches: 4. This CDR3 contains 15 residues. The germline V gene has CDR1 SGHTA and CDR2 FQGTGA. The CDR3: CASSRQGASYNEQFF. The CDR3 coding sequence is TGTGCCAGCAGCCGACAGGGAGCCTCCTACAATGAGCAGTTCTTC.

The sample holds a few counts of this clonotype. V and J are TRBV7-2 and TRBJ2-7; maybe TRBD1 (6 bases). V lost 5 bases and J lost 4, with 9 bases in between. Germline V gene sequence: CDR1 SGHTA, CDR2 FQGNSA. CDR3 length: 12 residues. The CDR3, as DNA: TGTGCCAGCAGCCCCGGACAGTACGAGCAGTACTTC. Translation gives CASSPGQYEQYF.

This clonotype was counted a few times. The chain links TRBV6-2 or TRBV6-3 to TRBJ2-7; 9 bases are shared with TRBD2. Trimming took 8 bases from V and 2 from J; bases not matched to a gene: 13. This CDR3 contains 16 residues. Germline CDR1 and CDR2: MNHEY and SVGEGT. The CDR3 sequence is CASSPAASGTTYEQYF. DNA for the CDR3: TGTGCCAGCTCCCCGGCCGCTAGCGGGACTACCTACGAGCAGTACTTC.

This clonotype has at least ten counts. The CDR3 protein is CSAYRAGAKTQYF. The CDR3 region has the DNA TGCAGCGCTTACCGGGCGGGGGCGAAGACCCAGTACTTC. This chain joins TRBV29-1 and TRBJ2-5, with D perhaps TRBD2 (7 bases). V lost 7 bases and J lost 6, with 18 bases in between. This CDR3 comprises 13 residues. Germline V gene lookup returns CDR1 SQVTM and CDR2 ANQGSEA.

The rearrangement uses TRBV12-3 or TRBV12-4 and TRBJ2-1; maybe TRBD2 (6 bases). The CDR3 length is 16 residues. V was cut by 6 bases and J by 3 bases, with 18 bases left in between. CDR3 region: CASRGDLQGSYNEQFF. CDR3 in DNA: TGTGCCAGCAGGGGGGACTTACAAGGGAGCTACAATGAGCAGTTCTTC.

The V gene is TRBV3-1, the J gene TRBJ2-3; TRBD1 aligns across 7 bases. CDR1 and CDR2 (germline): LGHDT, YNNKEL (reference sequence). The CDR3 runs 17 residues. V lost 1 base to trimming and J lost 0 bases; unmatched junction nucleotides: 7. The CDR3 DNA reads as TGTGCCAGCAGCCAAGGGGACAGCACGGTGAGCACAGATACGCAGTATTTT. This gives the protein CASSQGDSTVSTDTQYF.

This clonotype has a count of ten or more. V and J are TRBV7-9 and TRBJ2-1, with 7 bases identical to TRBD2. This CDR3 is 14 amino acids long. Germline V gene lookup returns CDR1 SEHNR and CDR2 FQNEAQ (reference sequence). The V segment lost 3 bases and the J segment 12 bases; nucleotides outside the gene matches: 11. The CDR3 DNA reads TGTGCCAGCAGCTTCGCCGGCGGGAGTGACGGGCAGTTCTTC. It translates to CASSFAGGSDGQFF.

This clonotype came up many times. The CDR3 DNA reads as TGTGCCAGCAGCGAAGGGAATGAGCAGTTCTTC. This gives the protein CASSEGNEQFF. V is TRBV12-3 or TRBV12-4 and J is TRBJ2-1; D ambiguous. Trimming removed 6 bases at V and 7 bases at J, with 7 bases between. The CDR3 sequence is 11 residues long.

In this sample, this clonotype turned up a few times. The chain employs TRBV6-1 and TRBJ2-1; D gene unclear. Germline assignment: CDR1 MNHNS and CDR2 SASEGT. Trimming stripped 3 bases from V and 0 bases from J, with 9 bases between. This CDR3 has 15 residues. The CDR3 sequence: CASSDDGSSYNEQFF. The CDR3 DNA reads as TGTGCCAGCAGTGACGATGGCAGCTCCTACAATGAGCAGTTCTTC.

This clonotype came up a few times. V and J are TRBV6-2 or TRBV6-3 and TRBJ1-1; possibly TRBD1 for D (6 bases). CDR3 length equals 16 residues. Between the trimmed V and J ends, which lost 7 bases and 7 bases, there was a span of 25 bases. The germline CDR1 and CDR2 sequences are MNHEY and SVGEGT. The CDR3 nucleotides are TGTGCCAGCACCCAGGGGTGGCGGGCCCGGGAAGGTGAAGCTTTCTTT. This translates into CASTQGWRAREGEAFF.

The chain couples TRBV5-1 to TRBJ2-7; TRBD2 might be the D (5 bases). Per germline, CDR1 SGHRS and CDR2 YFSETQ. CDR3 length: 14 amino acids. With 4 bases removed from V and 4 bases from J, the gap between germline ends came to 15 bases. DNA for the CDR3: TGCGCCAGCAGCATCCGGTCGGGGAGTTACGAGCAGTACTTC. It encodes CASSIRSGSYEQYF.

This clonotype was counted only a few times. The chain uses TRBV2 and TRBJ2-7; 9 positions match TRBD1. The V segment lost 5 bases and the J segment 3 bases; nucleotides outside the gene matches: 8. Germline V gene sequence: CDR1 SNHLY, CDR2 FYNNEI. CDR3 length: 15 residues. The chain's CDR3 is CASSLTGGSNYEQYF. The CDR3, as DNA: TGTGCCAGCAGTCTCACAGGGGGCTCTAACTACGAGCAGTACTTC.

This chain joins TRBV5-6 and TRBJ1-4; 8 bases map to TRBD1. Germline-derived CDR1 and CDR2 are SGHDT and YYEEEE. With V trimmed by 5 bases and J by 3 bases, 3 bases remained unmatched. The CDR3 runs to 14 residues. The CDR3 loop reads CASRGQGANEKLFF. As DNA, the CDR3 is TGTGCCAGCAGAGGACAGGGTGCTAATGAAAAACTGTTTTTT.

The V call is TRBV7-8, the J call TRBJ1-4; D call uncertain. CDR3 length: 12 amino acids. V lost 5 bases, J lost 8 bases, and 9 bases lay in between. From germline, CDR1 is SGHVS and CDR2 FQNEAQ. The CDR3 reads CASSGLREKLFF. The CDR3 nucleotides read TGTGCCAGCAGCGGACTAAGGGAAAAACTGTTTTTT.

This clonotype was observed a handful of times. The DNA of the CDR3 is TGTGCCACCAGTGAGGCCGCAATGCACGCCTACAATGAGCAGTTCTTC. Encoded protein: CATSEAAMHAYNEQFF. This chain connects TRBV24-1 to TRBJ2-1; D call uncertain. The CDR3 sequence is 16 residues long. Trimming shortened V by 4 bases and J by 2 bases, and 14 bases separated the two germline ends. CDR1 is KGHDR and CDR2 is SFDVKD in the germline V gene.

The rearrangement joins TRBV29-1 to TRBJ2-1, with 8 positions matching TRBD2. The junction had 8 bases not matched to a gene; V was cut back by 6 bases and J by 7 bases. Germline V gene sequence: CDR1 SQVTM, CDR2 ANQGSEA. The CDR3 loop spans 13 amino acids. The CDR3 region is CSVRGGLVNEQFF. The CDR3 bases are TGCAGCGTCCGGGGGGGACTAGTGAATGAGCAGTTCTTC.